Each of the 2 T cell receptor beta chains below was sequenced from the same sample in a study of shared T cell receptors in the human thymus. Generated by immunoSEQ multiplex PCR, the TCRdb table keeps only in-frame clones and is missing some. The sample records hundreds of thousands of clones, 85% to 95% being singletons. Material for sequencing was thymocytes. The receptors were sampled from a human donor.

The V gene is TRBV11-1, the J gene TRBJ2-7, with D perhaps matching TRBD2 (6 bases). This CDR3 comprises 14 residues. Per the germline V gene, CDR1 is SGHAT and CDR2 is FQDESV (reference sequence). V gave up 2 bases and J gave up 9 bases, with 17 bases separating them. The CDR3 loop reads CASSLFPKLGGQYF. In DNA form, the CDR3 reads TGTGCCAGCAGCTTATTCCCAAAATTGGGGGGGCAGTACTTC.

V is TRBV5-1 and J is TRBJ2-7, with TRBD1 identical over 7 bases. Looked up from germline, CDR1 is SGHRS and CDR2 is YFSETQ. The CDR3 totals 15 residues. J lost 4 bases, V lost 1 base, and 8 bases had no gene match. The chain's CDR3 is CASSLRITGVYEQYF. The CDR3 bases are TGCGCCAGCAGCTTGCGAATTACAGGGGTGTACGAGCAGTACTTC.